A selection of T cell receptor beta chains follows, all from one sample in a study of blood T cell repertoires in COVID-19. Clones were sequenced by immunoSEQ multiplex PCR, and TCRdb holds only the in-frame ones, with some missing. Altogether 290,000 or so clones are present, around 80% being singletons, with the ten largest covering more than 4%. Sequencing input: PBMCs or T cells enriched from blood (not recorded which). The receptors come from a man between 35 and 55 years old who had been exposed to COVID-19. The CDR3 runs from the conserved cysteine through the conserved F or W. The D gene is left open where the match is weak.

J: TRBJ2-1
D: TRBD2
V: TRBV6-4
CDR3: CASSVGLAGAGLDEQFF
DNA: TGTGCCAGCAGTGTAGGACTAGCGGGAGCTGGGCTGGATGAGCAGTTCTTC

J: TRBJ1-1
D: -
V: TRBV27
CDR3: CASSFIGGANTEAFF
DNA: TGTGCCAGCAGTTTCATAGGGGGAGCCAACACTGAAGCTTTCTTT

J: TRBJ2-1
D: -
V: TRBV30
CDR3: CAWRQPDPQFF
DNA: TGTGCCTGGAGACAGCCCGACCCCCAATTCTTC

J: TRBJ2-1
D: -
V: TRBV20-1
CDR3: CSASLAGSRLGEQFF
DNA: TGCAGTGCTAGTTTGGCGGGATCTCGTTTGGGTGAGCAGTTCTTC

J: TRBJ2-4
D: -
V: TRBV11-2
CDR3: CASSLEVGTWDF
DNA: TGTGCCAGCAGCTTAGAAGTAGGGACATGGGACTTC

J: TRBJ2-1
D: TRBD2
V: TRBV27
CDR3: CASSLSGLAGVYEQFF
DNA: TGTGCCAGCAGTTTATCGGGGCTAGCGGGAGTCTATGAGCAGTTCTTC

J: TRBJ2-7
D: TRBD2
V: TRBV6-6
CDR3: CASSSAGASYEQYF
DNA: TGTGCCAGCAGTTCAGCGGGAGCTTCCTACGAGCAGTACTTC

J: TRBJ1-1
D: TRBD1
V: TRBV27
CDR3: CASSWTGNTEAFF
DNA: TGTGCCAGCAGTTGGACAGGTAACACTGAAGCTTTCTTT

J: TRBJ1-2
D: -
V: TRBV5-6
CDR3: CASSIGQPIYGYTF
DNA: TGTGCCAGCAGCATCGGACAGCCTATATATGGCTACACCTTC

J: TRBJ1-5
D: -
V: TRBV19
CDR3: CASTGRGNQPQHF
DNA: TGTGCCAGTACAGGGAGGGGGAATCAGCCCCAGCATTTT

J: TRBJ2-5
D: -
V: TRBV10-3
CDR3: CAISESLEGVGETQYF
DNA: TGTGCCATCAGTGAGTCTCTAGAGGGCGTGGGGGAGACCCAGTACTTC

J: TRBJ1-4
D: -
V: TRBV7-2
CDR3: CASSLVGGLGEKLFF
DNA: TGTGCCAGCAGCCTAGTGGGGGGGCTTGGTGAAAAACTGTTTTTT

J: TRBJ2-2
D: TRBD2
V: TRBV25-1
CDR3: CASIAGFGELFF
DNA: TGTGCCAGCATAGCGGGATTTGGGGAGCTGTTTTTT